The entry below gives a single T cell receptor beta chain sequence along with its context. The antigen is not known. Profiled with immunoSEQ multiplex PCR; TCRdb holds only in-frame clones, not every one. The table records about 11,000 clones, roughly 89% of them present only once. These data are taken from a study of T cell clonotyping in hematopoietic cell transplantation. Germline V gene data show CDR1 as MNHEY and CDR2 as SVGAGI. The V end lost 4 bases, the J end lost 8 bases, and 9 bases lay between the germline ends. The CDR3 sequence is 12 residues long. Study-wide findings and caveats: No sorting was done, leaving CD4 and CD8 contributions mixed.

This clonotype was obtained from a male patient aged 55-69 years who had an allogeneic stem cell transplant from an unrelated donor, so the T cells may come from the graft donor. Some clones in this sample may be carry-over from other donors' samples. V is TRBV6-5 and J is TRBJ2-1; no firm D call. Sequenced here: PBMCs, sampled 180 days after allogeneic stem cell transplant. Here the CDR3 DNA reads TGTGCCAGCAGTTCCTACATGGATGAGCAGTTCTTC. It encodes CASSSYMDEQFF.